The source of this T cell receptor (beta chain) is a study of blood T cell repertoires in COVID-19. Original methodology: Amplification from reference gene primers served as the basis for estimated nucleated cell counts. Sequencing was performed with immunoSEQ multiplex PCR; in TCRdb, only in-frame clones are kept and a portion is missing. V, J and clone size were drawn from that table, and D and trimming were deduced from the DNA. The table records about 78,000 clones, roughly 90% of them present only once. The sequencing input was peripheral blood. This receptor was taken from a woman aged 80 or older with acute or convalescent COVID-19.

The CDR3 protein is CASPPTRDSGYKDGYTF. DNA for the CDR3: TGCGCCAGCCCCCCGACCCGGGACAGCGGCTACAAGGATGGCTACACCTTC. This sequence joins TRBV23-1 and TRBJ1-2; 7 nucleotides line up with TRBD1. TRBV23-1 is annotated as an ORF whose role is uncertain. V lost 8 bases and J lost 6; bases outside the gene matches: 21. The CDR3 runs 17 residues.